This T cell receptor (beta chain) was identified during a study of OX40 agonist ivuxolimab in advanced cancers. Whole-study context: With ivuxolimab, an agonistic anti-OX40 (CD134) antibody, patients were treated.

CDR3 size: 15 residues. V was clipped by 2 bases and J by 5 bases; unmatched bases: 5. The germline CDR1 and CDR2 sequences are SEHNR and FQNEAQ (reference sequence). Study findings and constraints: CD8+ T cells (on average) carried more expanded clones than CD4+ T cells. Partial responders dosed at 0.1-3.0 mg/kg displayed clonal expansion ranking among the lowest.

Concerning this clone: Its matching antigen is unknown.

The sampling schedule covered blood at baseline, cycle 4 day 1, and cycle 7 day 1. The protocol was immunoSEQ multiplex PCR, while the TCRdb copy is restricted to in-frame clones and leaves out a portion. This sample yields tens of thousands of clones, of which roughly nine tenths are seen a single time; 4.9% belongs to the top ten. The source of this sequence is an adult with an advanced solid tumor such as melanoma, head and neck, liver or kidney cancer. The chain joins TRBV7-9 to TRBJ2-1; 8 positions agree with TRBD1. The sample here was CD4+ or CD8+ T cells sorted from blood, taken in a trial of the OX40 agonist ivuxolimab. The CDR3 region has the DNA TGTGCCAGCAGCTTACCCCAGGGGGCTCACAATGAGCAGTTCTTC. It yields the protein CASSLPQGAHNEQFF.